This passage covers 9 T cell receptor beta chains from one sample sequenced in a study of PD-L1 blockade in urothelial cancer. Data came from immunoSEQ multiplex PCR; TCRdb stores just in-frame clones and leaves some out. The table records 35,000 to 40,000 clones, just over 35% of them present only once. The source was tumor tissue, collected before atezolizumab (anti-PD-L1) treatment. These receptors were obtained from a man aged 55 to 70 with urothelial cancer.

This clone has more than one count but fewer than ten. The J gene is TRBJ1-5, the V gene TRBV30, with D possibly matching TRBD1 (5 bases). Per the germline V gene, CDR1 is GTSNPN and CDR2 is SVGIG (reference sequence). V shed 4 bases and J shed 3 bases, with 16 bases lying between them. The CDR3 is made up of 15 amino acids. The CDR3 protein is CAWKVGGVNNQPQHF. In nucleotides, the CDR3 is TGTGCCTGGAAGGTGGGGGGGGTTAACAATCAGCCCCAGCATTTT.

The chain uses TRBV10-1 and TRBJ2-1; TRBD2 might be the D (6 bases). CDR1 is WNHNN, CDR2 SYGVQD, per germline (reference sequence). V dropped 0 bases and J dropped 7 bases, with 7 bases sitting between them. The CDR3 runs 13 residues. The CDR3: CASSESGGNEQFF. The CDR3 DNA reads as TGCGCCAGCAGTGAGTCGGGGGGAAATGAGCAGTTCTTC.

CDR3 in amino acids: CASSLETGQPQHF. The DNA for the CDR3 is TGTGCCAGCAGCTTAGAAACAGGTCAGCCCCAGCATTTT. V gene TRBV7-1 combines with J gene TRBJ1-5; D is possibly TRBD1 (5 bases). TRBV7-1 is marked as an open reading frame, function uncertain. This CDR3 is 13 amino acids long. Trimming stripped 4 bases from V and 6 bases from J, with 10 bases between.

The chain uses TRBV29-1 and TRBJ1-2; 9 bases map to TRBD1. Germline V lookup: CDR1 SQVTM, CDR2 ANQGSEA. The CDR3 sequence is 13 residues long. Losses at the gene ends were 5 bases for V and 6 bases for J; bases not matched to a gene: 7. CDR3 loop: CSVLKQGANGYTF. CDR3 in DNA: TGCAGCGTTTTGAAACAGGGGGCTAATGGCTACACCTTC. The entire variable domain, with the rest obtained from reference TRBV29-1 and TRBJ1-2, is as follows: SAVISQKPSRDICQRGTSLTIQCQVDSQVTMMFWYRQQPGQSLTLIATANQGSEATYESGFVIDKFPISRPNLTFSTLTVSNMSPEDSSIYLCSVLKQGANGYTFGSGTRLTVV.

This clone has more than one count but fewer than ten. V and J are TRBV6-8 and TRBJ1-2, with 7 bases identical to TRBD1. The germline V gene has CDR1 MNHGY and CDR2 SAAAGT. This CDR3 has 12 amino acids. The junction had 6 bases not matched to a gene; V was cut back by 6 bases and J by 8 bases. The CDR3 loop is CASRRTGYGYTF. In DNA form, the CDR3 reads TGTGCCAGCAGGCGGACAGGTTACGGCTACACCTTC.

The chain carries TRBV29-1 and TRBJ2-7; the match to TRBD1 covers 8 bases. CDR1 and CDR2 from the germline V gene are SQVTM and ANQGSEA. This CDR3 comprises 12 residues. The CDR3 DNA is TGCAGTGGGGGACAGGTACCGTACGAGCAGTACTTC. Its translation is CSGGQVPYEQYF.

Regarding this clone: X marks the residue encoded by a base that is unread or ambiguous. This chain connects TRBV18 to TRBJ1-6; D gene unclear. Trimming left V 2 bases short and J 0 bases short, with 5 bases between. In germline, CDR1 is KGHSH, CDR2 LQKENI. The CDR3 length is 15 residues. The CDR3 DNA follows: TGTGCCAGCTCACCAGSGAGCTCCTATAATTCACCCCTCCACTTT. It translates to CASSPXSSYNSPLHF.

The chain carries TRBV30 and TRBJ1-2; perhaps TRBD1 as D (6 bases). The CDR3 runs 13 residues. The V gene lost 3 bases and the J gene lost 5 bases, with 13 bases spanning the gap. Germline V gene sequence: CDR1 GTSNPN, CDR2 SVGIG (reference sequence). DNA of the CDR3: TGTGCCTGGAGATCCAGGGGTGGATATGGCTACACCTTC. Protein product: CAWRSRGGYGYTF. Full variable domain (rest looked up from reference TRBV30 and TRBJ1-2): SQTIHQWPATLVQPVGSPLSLECTVEGTSNPNLYWYRQAAGRGLQLLFYSVGIGQISSEVPQNLSASRPQDRQFILSSKKLLLSDSGFYLCAWRSRGGYGYTFGSGTRLTVV.

Written as DNA, the CDR3 is TGCGCCAGCAGCTTAGGCGGGAGGCCTAACACAGATACGCAGTATTTT. It codes for CASSLGGRPNTDTQYF. The genes are TRBV5-1 and TRBJ2-3, with TRBD2 matching over 8 bases. Germline assignment: CDR1 SGHRS and CDR2 YFSETQ. V shed 2 bases and J 2 bases; nucleotides not matched to a gene: 7. CDR3 length: 16 amino acids.